This T cell receptor (beta chain) stems from a study of regulatory T cells in long-lasting Graves disease. Regarding time point: newly diagnosed GD, antithyroid drugs for less than 3 months. PBMCs were the source of the RNA used for TCR sequencing. Building of the TCR beta libraries involved iRepertoire HTBI primers and Arm-PCR of CDR3 regions. TCRdb passed the multiplex PCR reads through MiXCR, listing each CDR3 protein once. Seen here are 400,000 to 500,000 distinct CDR3 sequences, about 17% observed once, and the top ten hold roughly 10%. In addition, the sample was reused for a study of T cells in Graves' hyperthyroidism and ophthalmopathy.

The clonotype originates from a woman in her 30s with Graves disease. The specimen comprised peripheral blood mononuclear cells (PBMCs), sampled at new diagnosis, from a patient treated with antithyroid drugs.

This CDR3 reads CSAEGGGTYEQYF. DNA for the CDR3: TGCAGTGCCGAGGGAGGCGGCACCTACGAGCAGTACTTC. The chain couples TRBV20-1 to TRBJ2-7; a possible D gene is TRBD2 (6 bases). Germline loops: CDR1 DFQATT, CDR2 SNEGSKA (reference sequence). CDR3 size: 13 residues. V was trimmed by 6 bases and J by 2 bases, leaving 14 bases between them.